Shown below are 2 T cell receptor beta chains from a single sample sequenced in a study of blood T cell repertoires in COVID-19. Assay used: immunoSEQ multiplex PCR; TCRdb lists only in-frame clones, some missing. The sample lists around 420,000 clones; roughly 90% were seen once. Source material: PBMCs or T cells enriched from blood (not recorded which). The source of these receptors is a woman in her forties with acute COVID-19.

This clone was seen a single time. This chain uses TRBV10-3 with TRBJ2-3; D unresolved. The CDR3 extends over 15 amino acids. Germline V lookup: CDR1 ENHRY, CDR2 SYGVKD. V was cut by 0 bases and J by 5 bases, with 12 bases left in between. The CDR3 spells CAISESGMVRDTQYF. The DNA of the CDR3 is TGTGCCATCAGTGAGTCGGGCATGGTCAGAGATACGCAGTATTTT.

The chain recombines TRBV19 with TRBJ1-1; TRBD1 matches 8 bases. From germline, CDR1 is LNHDA and CDR2 SQIVND (reference sequence). There are 15 residues in the CDR3. The V segment lost 10 bases and the J segment 1 base; nucleotides outside the gene matches: 11. CDR3 sequence reads: CATMKQGEGNTEAFF. CDR3 DNA sequence: TGTGCCACTATGAAACAGGGGGAGGGGAACACTGAAGCTTTCTTT.